This T cell receptor (beta chain) was documented in a study of cytomegalovirus exposure and HLA in healthy donors. Study-level results: Earlier analysis yielded a pattern in which most TCR beta V segments were productive about 87% or about 30% of the time.

The V gene lost 0 bases and the J gene lost 4 bases, with 19 bases spanning the gap. The CDR3 has 17 residues. Germline CDR1 reads SGHRS; CDR2 reads YFSETQ. Regarding this clone: The antigen is unknown.

Primers for the PCR totalled 60 Vbeta and 13 Jbeta. The data were produced by immunoSEQ multiplex PCR, yet TCRdb's version contains in-frame clones alone and is incomplete. The sample records under 150,000 clones, 79% being singletons. This chain uses TRBV5-1 with TRBJ1-1; the D is unclear. The clonotype originates from a man in his late teens or twenties in good health and CMV-seronegative. The sequencing input was PBMCs. CDR3 sequence: CASSLVVSRAGFTEAFF. The CDR3, as DNA: TGCGCCAGCAGCTTGGTGGTCTCTAGGGCGGGCTTCACTGAAGCTTTCTTT.